This TCR beta chain was sequenced in a study of vaccination and CD4 T cells after COVID-19. The Oncomine TCR Beta short-read assay sequenced DNA from cultured CD4+ T cells. Investigators isolated genomic DNA from cultured CD4+ T cells. Each CDR3 protein gets one entry after TCRdb re-called the PCR reads with MiXCR. Among 9,500 to 10,000 distinct CDR3 sequences listed, less than 70% were seen once. Germline CDR1 is KGHSH and CDR2 is LQKENI. The germline V and J ends were trimmed by 2 bases and 5 bases, with 19 bases remaining between them. The CDR3 is 17 residues long. Comment on this clonotype: The antigen is undetermined.

The treatment was: approximately 9-day PBMC culture with coronavirus spike peptide pools or control peptides (ViraFEST assay). Collection of the unexposed donor's CD4+ T cells took place before the COVID-19 pandemic (2011-2018). V is TRBV18 and J is TRBJ1-5, with D possibly matching TRBD1 (5 bases). This clonotype was obtained from a human donor in good health. Sequenced sample: CD4+ T cells from blood, cultured in vitro. CDR3 loop: CASSPGPAGLGYQPQHF. The CDR3 DNA follows: TGTGCCAGCTCACCAGGTCCTGCAGGGCTAGGTTATCAGCCCCAGCATTTT.